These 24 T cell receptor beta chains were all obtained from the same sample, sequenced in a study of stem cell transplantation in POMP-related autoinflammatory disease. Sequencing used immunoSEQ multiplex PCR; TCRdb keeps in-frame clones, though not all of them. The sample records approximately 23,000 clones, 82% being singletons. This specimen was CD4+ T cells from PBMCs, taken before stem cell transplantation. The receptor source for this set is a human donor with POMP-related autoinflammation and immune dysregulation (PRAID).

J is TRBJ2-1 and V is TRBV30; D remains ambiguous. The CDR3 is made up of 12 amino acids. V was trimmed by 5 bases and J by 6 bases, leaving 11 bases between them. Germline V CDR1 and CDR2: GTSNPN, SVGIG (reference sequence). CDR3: CAWEGRSNEQFF. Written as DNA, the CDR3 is TGTGCCTGGGAAGGCCGGTCCAATGAGCAGTTCTTC.

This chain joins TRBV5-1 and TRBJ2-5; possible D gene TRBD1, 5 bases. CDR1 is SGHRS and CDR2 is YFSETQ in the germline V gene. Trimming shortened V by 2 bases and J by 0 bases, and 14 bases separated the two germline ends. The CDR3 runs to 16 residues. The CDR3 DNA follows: TGCGCCAGCAGCTTTAGGCCGTCCAGGGACCAAGAGACCCAGTACTTC. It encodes CASSFRPSRDQETQYF.

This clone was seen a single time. The CDR3 region is CASSDQGGTDTQYF. CDR3 coding DNA: TGTGCCAGCAGTGATCAGGGTGGCACAGATACGCAGTATTTT. V gene TRBV6-1 combines with J gene TRBJ2-3; D might be TRBD1 (5 bases). The CDR3 runs to 14 residues. CDR1 and CDR2 from the germline V gene are MNHNS and SASEGT. Trimming stripped 3 bases from V and 1 base from J, with 8 bases between.

The CDR3: CASSTYGSSAGDTQYF. CDR3 DNA sequence: TGTGCCAGTAGTACCTACGGGTCGTCGGCAGGAGATACGCAGTATTTT. The chain is built from TRBV19 and TRBJ2-3, with D hard to call. CDR1 is LNHDA, CDR2 SQIVND, per germline (reference sequence). The CDR3 covers 16 residues. Trimming removed 4 bases at V and 5 bases at J, with 19 bases between. The full variable domain, completed using reference TRBV19 and TRBJ2-3, is DGGITQSPKYLFRKEGQNVTLSCEQNLNHDAMYWYRQDPGQGLRLIYYSQIVNDFQKGDIAEGYSVSREKKESFPLTVTSAQKNPTAFYLCASSTYGSSAGDTQYFGPGTRLTVL.

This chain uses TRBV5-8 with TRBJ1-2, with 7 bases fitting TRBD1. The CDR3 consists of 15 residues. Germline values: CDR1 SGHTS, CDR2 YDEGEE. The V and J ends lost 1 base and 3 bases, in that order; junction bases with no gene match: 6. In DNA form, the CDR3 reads TGTGCCAGCAGCTTGTCACAGGGGATGGACTATGGCTACACCTTC. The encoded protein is CASSLSQGMDYGYTF.

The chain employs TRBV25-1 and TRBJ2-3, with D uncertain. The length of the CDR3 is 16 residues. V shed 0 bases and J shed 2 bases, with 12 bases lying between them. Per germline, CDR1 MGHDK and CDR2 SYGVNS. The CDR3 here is CASSEYSHLITDTQYF. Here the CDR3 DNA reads TGTGCCAGCAGTGAATATTCGCACCTGATCACAGATACGCAGTATTTT. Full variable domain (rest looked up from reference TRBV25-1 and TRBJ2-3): EADIYQTPRYLVIGTGKKITLECSQTMGHDKMYWYQQDPGMELHLIHYSYGVNSTEKGDLSSESTVSRIRTEHFPLTLESARPSHTSQYLCASSEYSHLITDTQYFGPGTRLTVL.

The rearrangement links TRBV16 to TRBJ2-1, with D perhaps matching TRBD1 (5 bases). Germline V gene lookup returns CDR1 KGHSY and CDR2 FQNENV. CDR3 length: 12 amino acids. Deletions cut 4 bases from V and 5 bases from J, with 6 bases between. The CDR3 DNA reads TGTGCCAGCAGCCCACAGGACAATGAGCAGTTCTTC. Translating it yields CASSPQDNEQFF. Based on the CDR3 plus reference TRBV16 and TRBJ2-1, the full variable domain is GEEVAQTPKHLVRGEGQKAKLYCAPIKGHSYVFWYQQVLKNEFKFLISFQNENVFDETGMPKERFSAKCLPNSPCSLEIQATKLEDSAVYFCASSPQDNEQFFGPGTRLTVL.

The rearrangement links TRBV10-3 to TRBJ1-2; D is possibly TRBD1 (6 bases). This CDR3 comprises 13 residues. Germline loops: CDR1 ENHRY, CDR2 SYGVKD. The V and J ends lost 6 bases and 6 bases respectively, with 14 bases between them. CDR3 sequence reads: CAISLEGVDGYTF. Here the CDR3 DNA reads TGTGCCATCAGCCTGGAGGGGGTCGATGGCTACACCTTC.

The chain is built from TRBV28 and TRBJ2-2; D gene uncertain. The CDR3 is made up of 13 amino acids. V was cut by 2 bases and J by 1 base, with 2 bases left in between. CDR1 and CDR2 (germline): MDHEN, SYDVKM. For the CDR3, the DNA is TGTGCCAGCAGTTTACTGAACACCGGGGAGCTGTTTTTT. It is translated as CASSLLNTGELFF.

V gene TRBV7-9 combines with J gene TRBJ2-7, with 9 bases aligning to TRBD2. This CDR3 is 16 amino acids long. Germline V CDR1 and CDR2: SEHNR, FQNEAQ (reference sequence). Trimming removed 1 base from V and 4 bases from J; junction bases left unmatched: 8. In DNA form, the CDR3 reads TGTGCCAGCAGCTTAGAGGGGACTAGCTTGTCGTACGAGCAGTACTTC. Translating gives CASSLEGTSLSYEQYF.

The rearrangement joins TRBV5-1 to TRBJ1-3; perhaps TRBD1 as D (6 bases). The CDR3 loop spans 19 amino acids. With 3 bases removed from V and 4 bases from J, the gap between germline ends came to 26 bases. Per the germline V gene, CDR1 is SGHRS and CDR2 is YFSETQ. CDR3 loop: CASSYIGGRGVINGNTIYF. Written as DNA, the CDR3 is TGCGCCAGCAGCTATATTGGGGGCAGGGGAGTGATAAACGGAAACACCATATATTTT. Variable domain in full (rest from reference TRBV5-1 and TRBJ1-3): KAGVTQTPRYLIKTRGQQVTLSCSPISGHRSVSWYQQTPGQGLQFLFEYFSETQRNKGNFPGRFSGRQFSNSRSEMNVSTLELGDSALYLCASSYIGGRGVINGNTIYFGEGSWLTVV.

The DNA for the CDR3 is TGTGCCAGCTCACCTAGCCCCGGGATCTCTGGAAACACCATATATTTT. Protein sequence: CASSPSPGISGNTIYF. This chain joins TRBV18 and TRBJ1-3; D is undetermined. Deletions cut 3 bases from V and 0 bases from J, with 12 bases between. Germline V gene data show CDR1 as KGHSH and CDR2 as LQKENI. This CDR3 has 16 residues.

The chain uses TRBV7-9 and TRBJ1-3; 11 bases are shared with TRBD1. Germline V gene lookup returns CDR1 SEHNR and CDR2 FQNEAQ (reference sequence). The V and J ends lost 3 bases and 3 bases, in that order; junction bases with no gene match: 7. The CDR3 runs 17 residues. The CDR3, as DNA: TGTGCCAGCAGCTTGGTCGGGACAGGGGGATTTGGAAACACCATATATTTT. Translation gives CASSLVGTGGFGNTIYF.

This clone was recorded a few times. The CDR3 spells CASSLGTPGQGNYGYTF. CDR3 sequence (DNA): TGCGCCAGCAGCTTGGGAACACCGGGACAGGGGAACTATGGCTACACCTTC. The chain carries TRBV5-1 and TRBJ1-2, with TRBD1 identical over 10 bases. The V segment lost 0 bases and the J segment 2 bases; nucleotides outside the gene matches: 7. Germline CDR1 is SGHRS and CDR2 is YFSETQ. The CDR3 is made up of 17 amino acids.

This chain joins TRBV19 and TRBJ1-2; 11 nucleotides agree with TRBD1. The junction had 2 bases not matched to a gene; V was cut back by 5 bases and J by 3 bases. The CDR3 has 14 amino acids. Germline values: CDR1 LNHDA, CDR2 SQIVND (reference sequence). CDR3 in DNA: TGTGCCAGTAGTTGGGGACAGGGGGACTATGGCTACACCTTC. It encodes CASSWGQGDYGYTF.

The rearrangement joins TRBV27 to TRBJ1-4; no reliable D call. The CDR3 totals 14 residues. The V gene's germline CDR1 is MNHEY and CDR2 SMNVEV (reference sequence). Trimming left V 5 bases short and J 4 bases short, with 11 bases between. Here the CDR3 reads CASSVWTGNEKLFF. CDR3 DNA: TGTGCCAGCAGTGTATGGACGGGTAATGAAAAACTGTTTTTT. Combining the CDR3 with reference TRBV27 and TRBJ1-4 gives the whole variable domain EAQVTQNPRYLITVTGKKLTVTCSQNMNHEYMSWYRQDPGLGLRQIYYSMNVEVTDKGDVPEGYKVSRKEKRNFPLILESPSPNQTSLYFCASSVWTGNEKLFFGSGTQLSVL.

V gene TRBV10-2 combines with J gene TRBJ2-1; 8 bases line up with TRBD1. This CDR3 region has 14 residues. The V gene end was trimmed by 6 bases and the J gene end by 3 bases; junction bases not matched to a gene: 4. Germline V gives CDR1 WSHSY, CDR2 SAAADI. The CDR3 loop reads CASRTGALYNEQFF. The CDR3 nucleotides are TGCGCCAGCAGGACAGGGGCCCTCTACAATGAGCAGTTCTTC.

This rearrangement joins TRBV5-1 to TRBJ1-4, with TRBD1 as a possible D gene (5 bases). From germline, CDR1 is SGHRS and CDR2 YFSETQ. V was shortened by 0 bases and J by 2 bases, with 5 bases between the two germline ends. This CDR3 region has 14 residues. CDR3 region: CASSLGGTNEKLFF. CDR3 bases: TGCGCCAGCAGCTTGGGGGGGACTAATGAAAAACTGTTTTTT.

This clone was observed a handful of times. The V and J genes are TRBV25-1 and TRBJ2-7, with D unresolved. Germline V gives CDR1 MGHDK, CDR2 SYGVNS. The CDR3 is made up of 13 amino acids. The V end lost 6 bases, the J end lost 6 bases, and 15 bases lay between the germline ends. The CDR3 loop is CASRNGGYGEQYF. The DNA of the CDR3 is TGTGCCAGCAGGAACGGTGGGTATGGCGAGCAGTACTTC.

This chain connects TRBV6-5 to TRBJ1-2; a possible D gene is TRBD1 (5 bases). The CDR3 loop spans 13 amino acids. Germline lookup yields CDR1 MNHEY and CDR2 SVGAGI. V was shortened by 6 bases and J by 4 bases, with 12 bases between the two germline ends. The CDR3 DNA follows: TGTGCCAGCAGCGCCGGGACGGTCTATGGCTACACCTTC. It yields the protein CASSAGTVYGYTF.

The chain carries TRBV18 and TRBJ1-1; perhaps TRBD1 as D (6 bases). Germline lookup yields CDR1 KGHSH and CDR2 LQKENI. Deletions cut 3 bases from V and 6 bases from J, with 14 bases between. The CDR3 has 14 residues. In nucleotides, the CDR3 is TGTGCCAGCTCACCGTTTGAACAGGGCCCTGAAGCTTTCTTT. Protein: CASSPFEQGPEAFF.

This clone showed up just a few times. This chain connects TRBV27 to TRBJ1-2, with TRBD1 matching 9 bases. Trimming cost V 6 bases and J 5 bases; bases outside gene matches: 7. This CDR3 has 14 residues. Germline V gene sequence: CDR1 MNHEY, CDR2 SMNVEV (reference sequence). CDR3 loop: CASRSTGTGYGYTF. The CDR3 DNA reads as TGTGCCAGCAGATCAACCGGGACAGGGTATGGCTACACCTTC.

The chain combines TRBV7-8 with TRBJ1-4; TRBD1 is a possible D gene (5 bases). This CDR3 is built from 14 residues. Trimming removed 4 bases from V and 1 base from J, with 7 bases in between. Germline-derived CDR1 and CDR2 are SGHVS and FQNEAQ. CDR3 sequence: CASSSGETNEKLFF. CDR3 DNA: TGTGCCAGCAGCTCGGGGGAAACTAATGAAAAACTGTTTTTT.

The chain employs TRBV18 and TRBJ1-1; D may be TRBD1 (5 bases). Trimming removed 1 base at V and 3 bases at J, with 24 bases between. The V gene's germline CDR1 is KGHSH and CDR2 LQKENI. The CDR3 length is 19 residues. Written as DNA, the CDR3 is TGTGCCAGCTCACCACAGGGGCGACTAAATTCGAAACTTGACACTGAAGCTTTCTTT. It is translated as CASSPQGRLNSKLDTEAFF.